The present T cell receptor (beta chain) was sequenced within a study of blood T cell repertoires in COVID-19. Turning to the study itself: PBMCs, B-cell-depleted T cells, or T cells were the source of the cDNA or gDNA that made up the material.

TCRdb's copy holds only in-frame clones and misses some; the assay was immunoSEQ multiplex PCR. This sample has hundreds of thousands of clones, with around 87% found just once. CDR1 and CDR2 from the germline V gene are LGHDT and YNNKEL (reference sequence). The CDR3 sequence is 13 residues long. The V end lost 2 bases, the J end lost 6 bases, and 7 bases lay between the germline ends. The sample was PBMCs or T cells enriched from blood (not recorded which). This TCR was recovered from a middle-aged man in a cohort exposed to, infected with or recovered from COVID-19 (not recorded which). This rearrangement joins TRBV3-1 (or the pseudogene TRBV3-2) to TRBJ2-2; no definite D call. The CDR3 DNA reads TGTGCCAGCAGCCAACGTAGTCCCGGGGAGCTGTTTTTT. Its protein product is CASSQRSPGELFF.